This TCR beta chain was profiled in a study of T cells in Graves' hyperthyroidism and ophthalmopathy. TCR beta CDR3 sequences were amplified from RNA transcripts. Primed by the HTBI set, a first-round RT-PCR was run on the TCR CDR3. Using its own MiXCR run on the multiplex PCR reads, TCRdb lists one record per CDR3 protein. The profile covers roughly 500,000 distinct CDR3 sequences, with 40% to 55% appearing a single time and around 44% taken by the ten largest. This clonotype was seen a few times. The TCR sequence derives from an adult woman with Graves' disease, either hyperthyroidism or ophthalmopathy (not recorded which). Sequencing was carried out using peripheral blood or thyroid tissue (not recorded which).

The CDR3 sequence is CSVGRYSYEQYF. DNA of the CDR3: TGCAGCGTTGGTAGGTACTCCTACGAGCAGTACTTC. The J gene is TRBJ2-7, the V gene TRBV29-1, with D unresolved. Trimming removed 4 bases from V and 0 bases from J, with 7 bases in between. The CDR3 totals 12 residues. Germline CDR1 and CDR2: SQVTM and ANQGSEA.